The rows below give T cell receptor beta chains drawn from one sample of a study of siplizumab effects on memory and regulatory T cells. Data came from immunoSEQ multiplex PCR; TCRdb stores just in-frame clones and leaves some out. The sample consists of 85,000 to 130,000 clones, about 92% of them appearing once. Sequenced sample: Tregs sorted from blood. These TCRs come from a human donor in good health. CDR3s include the opening cysteine and the closing phenylalanine or tryptophan. Each record gives: J gene, D gene, clone size, CDR3 length, V gene, CDR3 protein, CDR3 DNA. A D gene is named only where the DNA matches it firmly. Size values are once, few and many counts, or a class for expanded clones, and some rows have none.

TRBJ2-1	TRBD1	.	17	TRBV7-8	CASSLRGPTGDYNEQFF	TGTGCCAGCAGCTTGAGGGGACCGACAGGGGACTACAATGAGCAGTTCTTC
TRBJ2-7	.	.	12	TRBV18	CASSSGLREQYF	TGTGCCAGCTCATCGGGACTGAGAGAGCAGTACTTC
TRBJ2-5	.	.	13	TRBV10-3	CAISDGYQETQYF	TGTGCCATCAGTGACGGGTACCAAGAGACCCAGTACTTC
TRBJ2-7	TRBD2	.	14	TRBV5-1	CASSLVNTREGQYF	TGCGCCAGCAGCTTGGTAAACACTCGGGAGGGGCAGTACTTC
TRBJ2-3	TRBD2	.	16	TRBV7-9	CASSSGLAGVSSTQYF	TGTGCCAGCAGCTCGGGACTAGCGGGAGTATCAAGTACGCAGTATTTT
TRBJ2-1	.	.	14	TRBV9	CASSVGGPYNEQFF	TGTGCCAGCAGCGTAGGCGGGCCCTACAATGAGCAGTTCTTC
TRBJ2-1	.	.	14	TRBV28	CASSLGSDSNEQFF	TGTGCCAGCAGTTTAGGTTCGGACTCCAATGAGCAGTTCTTC
TRBJ1-2	.	.	12	TRBV28	CASRPDDYGYTF	TGTGCCAGCAGGCCTGATGACTATGGCTACACCTTC
TRBJ2-3	TRBD1	.	15	TRBV2	CASSDGQGWTDTQYF	TGTGCCAGCAGTGATGGACAGGGGTGGACAGATACGCAGTATTTT
TRBJ1-2	.	.	15	TRBV9	CASSEKGQTNYGYTF	TGTGCCAGCAGCGAAAAAGGACAGACTAACTATGGCTACACCTTC
TRBJ2-3	.	.	14	TRBV7-8	CASSLGSRMATQYF	TGTGCCAGCAGCTTAGGGTCCAGGATGGCTACGCAGTATTTT
TRBJ2-1	.	.	17	TRBV15	CATSPRTGPSSYNEQFF	TGTGCCACCAGCCCACGTACCGGGCCGAGCTCCTACAATGAGCAGTTCTTC
TRBJ1-4	TRBD1	few	17	TRBV4-2	CASSQEGPGTGFEKLFF	TGTGCCAGCAGCCAAGAAGGCCCCGGGACAGGGTTTGAAAAACTGTTTTTT
TRBJ2-7	.	.	16	TRBV5-4	CASSLRTGPSAYEQYF	TGTGCCAGCAGCTTAAGGACGGGGCCTTCGGCCTACGAGCAGTACTTC
TRBJ2-7	TRBD1	once	14	TRBV18	CASSPQRQGGEQYF	TGTGCCAGCTCACCTCAACGACAGGGGGGAGAGCAGTACTTC
TRBJ1-4	TRBD1	.	18	TRBV7-3	CASSPGDRGGFGNEKLFF	TGTGCCAGCAGCCCCGGCGACAGGGGAGGGTTTGGTAATGAAAAACTGTTTTTT
TRBJ2-5	TRBD2	.	15	TRBV5-6	CASSLFGLAEETQYF	TGTGCCAGCAGCTTGTTCGGACTAGCGGAAGAGACCCAGTACTTC
TRBJ2-1	TRBD1	.	15	TRBV19	CASSIWGQGYNEQFF	TGTGCCAGTAGTATTTGGGGACAGGGATACAATGAGCAGTTCTTC
TRBJ1-2	.	.	17	TRBV6-1	CASSEYGGTSVLNGYTF	TGTGCCAGCAGTGAATACGGGGGTACGTCAGTTCTTAATGGCTACACCTTC
TRBJ2-1	.	.	17	TRBV5-4	CASSSASIGLHYNEQFF	TGTGCCAGCAGCTCGGCCTCGATAGGACTCCACTACAATGAGCAGTTCTTC
TRBJ2-7	.	.	11	TRBV27	CASSSAFEQYF	TGTGCCAGCAGTTCCGCCTTCGAGCAGTACTTC
TRBJ2-7	.	.	12	TRBV11-2	CASGRTVYEQYF	TGTGCCAGCGGTCGGACGGTTTACGAGCAGTACTTC
TRBJ2-6	.	once	14	TRBV5-1	CASRTGSGANVLTF	TGCGCCAGCCGTACAGGGTCTGGGGCCAACGTCCTGACTTTC
TRBJ2-1	.	.	16	TRBV18	CASSRRAVSSYNEQFF	TGTGCCAGCTCGAGAAGGGCGGTGAGCTCCTACAATGAGCAGTTCTTC
TRBJ2-5	.	.	13	TRBV6-1	CASSLRDQETQYF	TGTGCCAGCAGTCTCAGAGACCAAGAGACCCAGTACTTC
TRBJ2-5	.	.	13	TRBV7-7	CASSLEREETQYF	TGTGCTAGCAGCTTAGAACGGGAAGAGACCCAGTACTTC
TRBJ1-1	.	.	13	TRBV9	CASSAPGLGEAFF	TGTGCCAGCAGCGCACCGGGGCTCGGGGAAGCTTTCTTT
TRBJ2-2	.	.	14	TRBV18	CASSPDSNTGELFF	TGTGCCAGCTCACCGGATTCGAACACCGGGGAGCTGTTTTTT
TRBJ2-6	.	.	14	TRBV2	CASSYILAANVLTF	TGTGCCAGCTCCTACATCTTAGCGGCCAACGTCCTGACTTTC
TRBJ1-1	.	.	12	TRBV28	CASSLLGSEAFF	TGTGCCAGCAGTTTATTAGGGTCTGAAGCTTTCTTT
TRBJ2-5	.	.	14	TRBV6-5	CASSYNMAAETQYF	TGTGCCAGCAGTTACAACATGGCGGCGGAGACCCAGTACTTC
TRBJ1-5	.	.	16	TRBV2	CASSEEGGAVNQPQHF	TGTGCCAGCAGTGAAGAAGGAGGGGCCGTGAATCAGCCCCAGCATTTT
TRBJ2-7	TRBD1	few	13	TRBV6-5	CASRRQGAYEQYF	TGTGCCAGCAGGAGACAGGGGGCGTACGAGCAGTACTTC
TRBJ2-5	.	.	14	TRBV7-6	CASSPIVLQETQYF	TGTGCCAGCAGCCCGATAGTGTTGCAAGAGACCCAGTACTTC
TRBJ2-4	.	.	20	TRBV28	CASSPRGGQGVLLAKNIQYF	TGTGCCAGCAGCCCTCGGGGGGGACAGGGCGTGTTACTAGCCAAAAACATTCAGTACTTC
TRBJ2-2	TRBD1	.	16	TRBV15	CATSRGQGVGTGELFF	TGTGCCACCAGCAGGGGACAGGGGGTAGGGACCGGGGAGCTGTTTTTT